The clone carrying this T cell receptor (beta chain) was counted between two and nine times. The antigen is undetermined. The data belong to a study of T-cell reconstitution after alpha-beta-depleted transplantation in children. Study-wide results and limits: Expanded graft clones numbering several hundred reportedly gave rise to alpha-beta T cells about two months after transplant. Recipient T cells and thymic progenitors that survived were the source of the high TCRbeta diversity seen at day 60 in some patients. When one year had passed after transplant, most T-cell counts and diversity came from newly produced T cells.

As it was prepared, the TCRbeta library received unique molecular identifiers. TCRdb re-called the PCR reads through MiXCR, storing one row per CDR3 protein. The sample contains approximately 110,000 distinct CDR3 sequences, under 25% of which appear only once. Trimming took 8 bases from V and 3 from J, leaving 6 bases between them. Germline assignment: CDR1 MNHEY and CDR2 SMNVEV (reference sequence). This CDR3 comprises 11 residues. This chain uses TRBV27 with TRBJ2-3, with D hard to call. This sequence was found in a male patient between 2 and 15 years old who had a stem cell transplant for chronic granulomatous disease, so the T cells may come from the graft donor. The sequences come from PBMCs, mostly from graft donor cells, collected 180 days after TCRalphabeta/CD19-depleted stem cell transplant. CDR3: CASRRTDTQYF. The CDR3 bases are TGTGCCAGCCGACGAACAGATACGCAGTATTTT.